This record concerns one T cell receptor (beta chain) sequence. Its specificity is unknown. The data derive from a study of Ad26.COV2.S vaccination and SARS-CoV-2 variants. Study background: Donor got 5x10^10 or 1x10^11 viral particles of Ad26.COV2.S. Study conclusions and caveats: From the TCR breadth and depth analyses, total T cell responses may have been underestimated. Vaccinees and placebo recipients showed similar non-spike TCR breadth.

Clones were sequenced by immunoSEQ multiplex PCR, and TCRdb holds only the in-frame ones, with some missing. The repertoire consists of approximately 300,000 clones, with roughly 84% occurring once and the leading ten covering roughly 2.1%. V was clipped by 0 bases and J by 1 base, with 9 bases between them. The CDR3 extends over 15 amino acids. Germline V gene data show CDR1 as MNHEY and CDR2 as SVGAGI. Regarding treatment: about 20 received Ad26.COV2.S at low or high dose, single or two shots; roughly five received placebo; per-sample allocation not given. At day 63 after the first vaccine or placebo injection, samples were drawn.

This clonotype originated in a person aged 18-60 years who received the Ad26.COV2.S COVID-19 vaccine or a placebo. The chain has TRBV6-5 and TRBJ2-5, with D unclear. Sequencing used peripheral blood, obtained in a trial of Ad26.COV2.S vaccine versus placebo. This CDR3 is CASSYSPDGQETQYF. DNA for the CDR3: TGTGCCAGCAGTTACTCGCCCGACGGCCAAGAGACCCAGTACTTC.